One sample yielded the 31 T cell receptor beta chains listed below, sequenced in a study of technical replicates of blood from several donors. Sequencing used immunoSEQ multiplex PCR; TCRdb keeps in-frame clones, though not all of them. The sample has 14,000 or so clones, roughly 84% seen once. Sequencing was done on a sample of PBMCs. The receptors originated from a human donor in good health.

The V gene is TRBV5-6, the J gene TRBJ2-3, with 7 bases fitting TRBD1. Germline trimming cut 4 bases from V and 6 bases from J; bases unmatched to any gene: 11. The CDR3 sequence is 15 residues long. Germline values: CDR1 SGHDT, CDR2 YYEEEE. CDR3 in amino acids: CASSPRGLASDTQYF. CDR3 bases: TGTGCCAGCAGCCCGAGGGGGCTAGCCTCGGATACGCAGTATTTT.

The chain joins TRBV5-1 to TRBJ2-1; a weak D match, TRBD2 (7 bases). The V gene lost 3 bases and the J gene lost 7 bases, with 14 bases spanning the gap. In germline, CDR1 is SGHRS, CDR2 YFSETQ. The CDR3 length is 14 residues. CDR3 sequence reads: CASSSGLGGNEQFF. For the CDR3, the DNA is TGCGCCAGCAGCTCAGGACTAGGGGGGAATGAGCAGTTCTTC.

The V call is TRBV6-5, the J call TRBJ1-5, with TRBD1 matching 11 bases. The J segment lost 11 bases and the V segment lost 5 bases, leaving 8 bases of the junction unmatched. Germline V gene lookup returns CDR1 MNHEY and CDR2 SVGAGI. The CDR3 has 14 residues. The chain's CDR3 is CASSMDRGHRAQHF. As DNA, the CDR3 is TGTGCCAGCAGTATGGACAGGGGGCATAGAGCCCAGCATTTT.

The CDR3 DNA reads as TGTGCCAGCAGTGATAGCGGGAGGGCCGACAATGAGCAGTTCTTC. Encoded protein: CASSDSGRADNEQFF. The chain carries TRBV27 and TRBJ2-1, with TRBD2 identical over 11 bases. V was clipped by 5 bases and J by 5 bases; unmatched bases: 5. The CDR3 length is 15 residues. The germline V gene encodes CDR1 MNHEY and CDR2 SMNVEV (reference sequence).

The chain couples TRBV7-2 to TRBJ2-1; D may be TRBD1 (8 bases). CDR1 SGHTA and CDR2 FQGNSA come from the germline V gene. CDR3 length: 15 residues. Trimming left V 2 bases short and J 7 bases short, with 15 bases between. The chain's CDR3 is CASSLNRGGMNEQFF. The CDR3 nucleotides are TGTGCCAGCAGCTTAAACAGGGGGGGGATGAATGAGCAGTTCTTC.

The chain recombines TRBV12-1 with TRBJ1-2; TRBD1, the table's D call, lacks a check against the DNA. TRBV12-1 is deemed a pseudogene. The CDR3 is 14 amino acids. The CDR3 region has the DNA TGTGCCAGCAGCTTTAGCAGGGGTAACTATGGCTACACCTTC. Translating gives CASSFSRGNYGYTF.

V is TRBV2 and J is TRBJ1-1, with a weak D call TRBD1 (6 bases). The length of the CDR3 is 15 residues. V was cut by 2 bases and J by 1 base, with 11 bases left in between. The germline CDR1 and CDR2 sequences are SNHLY and FYNNEI. CDR3 loop: CASSELGRGNTEAFF. The CDR3 DNA reads TGTGCCAGCAGTGAATTGGGCAGGGGGAACACTGAAGCTTTCTTT.

The J gene is TRBJ2-1, the V gene TRBV7-6, with D perhaps TRBD1 (5 bases). V lost 1 base, J lost 8 bases, and 21 bases lay in between. The germline V gene encodes CDR1 SGHVS and CDR2 FNYEAQ. The CDR3 is made up of 17 amino acids. The CDR3 sequence: CASSLDLRTPPIDEQFF. In nucleotides, the CDR3 is TGTGCCAGCAGCTTAGACCTACGGACACCCCCCATCGATGAGCAGTTCTTC.

This chain connects TRBV2 to TRBJ2-2; D gene uncertain. The CDR3 length is 15 residues. Per germline, CDR1 SNHLY and CDR2 FYNNEI. Trimming stripped 4 bases from V and 1 base from J, with 10 bases between. The CDR3 sequence is CASSVRTVNTGELFF. DNA of the CDR3: TGTGCCAGCAGTGTCCGAACAGTGAACACCGGGGAGCTGTTTTTT.

The chain uses TRBV4-2 and TRBJ2-7; tentatively, D is TRBD1 (6 bases). This CDR3 is built from 14 residues. The V gene's germline CDR1 is LGHNA and CDR2 YNFKEQ. Between the trimmed V and J ends, which lost 0 bases and 3 bases, there was a span of 9 bases. Here the CDR3 reads CASSQDPGDYEQYF. The DNA for the CDR3 is TGTGCCAGCAGCCAAGATCCAGGGGACTACGAGCAGTACTTC.

The J gene is TRBJ2-5, the V gene TRBV2; TRBD1 is a possible D gene (6 bases). Trimming took off 1 base at V and 5 bases at J, with 17 bases between the two ends. This CDR3 comprises 16 residues. Per the germline V gene, CDR1 is SNHLY and CDR2 is FYNNEI. The CDR3 nucleotides are TGTGCCAGCAGTGAAGTAAGGGTCAGGGGTGTGGAGACCCAGTACTTC. This sequence encodes CASSEVRVRGVETQYF.

This chain uses TRBV7-9 with TRBJ2-1; possibly TRBD2 for D (6 bases). The germline V and J ends were trimmed by 7 bases and 0 bases, with 16 bases remaining between them. The CDR3 is made up of 16 amino acids. CDR1 is SEHNR and CDR2 is FQNEAQ in the germline V gene (reference sequence). CDR3 coding DNA: TGTGCCAGCACCTTTGGGGGGACTCTCTCCTACAATGAGCAGTTCTTC. It yields the protein CASTFGGTLSYNEQFF.

The gene calls are TRBV1 and TRBJ2-7; the table's D gene call, TRBD1, was not cross checked with the DNA. TRBV1 is termed a pseudogene. The CDR3 is 17 amino acids. As DNA, the CDR3 is TGCACCAGCAGCCAAGATGAGCCAGGGGGCTACTCCTACGAGCAGTACTTC. It yields the protein CTSSQDEPGGYSYEQYF.

The chain joins TRBV15 to TRBJ2-1; 8 bases are shared with TRBD2. After removal of 11 bases from V and 9 bases from J, the junction contained 21 bases not matched to a gene. This CDR3 has 16 amino acids. Germline values: CDR1 LNHNV, CDR2 YYDKDF (reference sequence). CDR3: CAPQRFGTSREGEQFF. CDR3 bases: TGTGCCCCCCAGCGTTTCGGGACTAGTCGCGAGGGTGAGCAGTTCTTC.

A single count supports this clone. The rearrangement links TRBV19 to TRBJ1-5, with D possibly TRBD1 on 5 matching bases. The CDR3 is 13 residues long. Germline V gives CDR1 LNHDA, CDR2 SQIVND (reference sequence). Between the trimmed V and J ends, which lost 6 bases and 4 bases, there was a span of 10 bases. The CDR3 loop reads CASSLQENQPQHF. The CDR3 region has the DNA TGTGCCAGTAGCCTACAGGAGAATCAGCCCCAGCATTTT.

The CDR3 DNA reads as TGTGCCAGCAGTGCACAGATCTACAATGAGCAGTTCTTC. Translated, it gives CASSAQIYNEQFF. This rearrangement joins TRBV2 to TRBJ2-1; D remains unclear. The CDR3 runs to 13 residues. Germline assignment: CDR1 SNHLY and CDR2 FYNNEI. Trimming stripped 4 bases from V and 3 bases from J, with 7 bases between.

The chain combines TRBV5-8 with TRBJ2-5, with 8 bases that match TRBD1. V shed 3 bases, J shed 5 bases, and the junction held 9 bases outside the gene matches. Germline V gene data show CDR1 as SGHTS and CDR2 as YDEGEE. CDR3 length: 15 amino acids. In DNA form, the CDR3 reads TGTGCCAGCAGCTCGGGACAGGCTGTCGAGGAGACCCAGTACTTC. It encodes CASSSGQAVEETQYF.

This chain links TRBV14 with TRBJ1-2, with D perhaps matching TRBD1 (6 bases). V gave up 1 base and J gave up 3 bases, with 12 bases separating them. From germline, CDR1 is SGHDN and CDR2 FVKESK. The CDR3 is made up of 15 amino acids. The CDR3 region is CASSQGRGLDYGYTF. The CDR3 DNA is TGTGCCAGCAGCCAAGGCAGGGGCCTTGACTATGGCTACACCTTC. The variable domain in full, completed from reference TRBV14 and TRBJ1-2, reads EAGVTQFPSHSVIEKGQTVTLRCDPISGHDNLYWYRRVMGKEIKFLLHFVKESKQDESGMPNNRFLAERTGGTYSTLKVQPAELEDSGVYFCASSQGRGLDYGYTFGSGTRLTVV.

The genes are TRBV10-1 and TRBJ1-2; no firm D call. The V and J ends lost 0 bases and 4 bases respectively, with 9 bases between them. The CDR3 is 14 residues long. Germline CDR1 reads WNHNN; CDR2 reads SYGVQD (reference sequence). CDR3 sequence reads: CASSESVYSYGYTF. The CDR3, as DNA: TGCGCCAGCAGTGAGTCTGTCTACTCCTATGGCTACACCTTC.

The chain is built from TRBV6-5 and TRBJ2-3; D gene unclear. Germline lookup yields CDR1 MNHEY and CDR2 SVGAGI. This CDR3 spans 15 amino acids. The germline V and J ends were trimmed by 6 bases and 4 bases, with 17 bases remaining between them. The CDR3 DNA reads as TGTGCCAGCAGAGTACAGTCCATTATGGCAGATACGCAGTATTTT. It codes for CASRVQSIMADTQYF.

The chain has TRBV27 and TRBJ2-5, with D perhaps matching TRBD2 (6 bases). The germline V gene encodes CDR1 MNHEY and CDR2 SMNVEV (reference sequence). V was cut by 8 bases and J by 5 bases, with 24 bases left in between. CDR3 length equals 16 residues. CDR3 in DNA: TGTGCCAGCTCCCCGGGTGGGGGGTTGGGATTTGAGACCCAGTACTTC. Amino acid sequence: CASSPGGGLGFETQYF.

This clone was found a few times. The chain couples TRBV5-1 to TRBJ1-1, with 7 bases lining up with TRBD1. The CDR3 is 15 amino acids. With V trimmed by 0 bases and J by 4 bases, 6 bases remained unmatched. Germline lookup yields CDR1 SGHRS and CDR2 YFSETQ. CDR3 sequence reads: CASSLAPGGLTEAFF. CDR3 DNA sequence: TGCGCCAGCAGCTTGGCACCAGGGGGACTCACTGAAGCTTTCTTT.

The gene calls are TRBV6-5 and TRBJ2-2; D gene ambiguous. Germline CDR1 reads MNHEY; CDR2 reads SVGAGI. Trimming stripped 5 bases from V and 4 bases from J, with 8 bases between. The CDR3 is 13 amino acids. Written as DNA, the CDR3 is TGTGCCAGCAGTCTAGTGCCCACCGGGGAGCTGTTTTTT. Its translation is CASSLVPTGELFF.

This chain uses TRBV11-2 with TRBJ2-1, with D maybe TRBD2 (5 bases). V was pared by 5 bases and J by 9 bases, with 20 bases between. The length of the CDR3 is 15 residues. CDR1 and CDR2 (germline): SGHAT, FQNNGV. CDR3: CASSRVFYDAGEQFF. DNA of the CDR3: TGTGCCAGCAGCCGTGTCTTTTACGACGCGGGTGAGCAGTTCTTC.

The gene calls are TRBV19 and TRBJ1-2; weak D call: TRBD1 (6 bases). This CDR3 is 15 amino acids long. V dropped 3 bases and J dropped 4 bases, with 15 bases sitting between them. The germline gives CDR1 LNHDA, CDR2 SQIVND (reference sequence). This CDR3 reads CASSMDQGRGYGYTF. As DNA, the CDR3 is TGTGCCAGTAGTATGGATCAGGGGAGAGGCTATGGCTACACCTTC. Together with reference TRBV19 and TRBJ1-2, the CDR3 gives the full variable domain: DGGITQSPKYLFRKEGQNVTLSCEQNLNHDAMYWYRQDPGQGLRLIYYSQIVNDFQKGDIAEGYSVSREKKESFPLTVTSAQKNPTAFYLCASSMDQGRGYGYTFGSGTRLTVV.

V usage is TRBV6-5 and J usage is TRBJ2-3; no reliable D call. Germline CDR1 and CDR2: MNHEY and SVGAGI. V dropped 2 bases and J dropped 6 bases, with 9 bases sitting between them. CDR3 length: 13 residues. Written as DNA, the CDR3 is TGTGCCAGCAGTTACCAGGTTTTGGATACGCAGTATTTT. Its protein product is CASSYQVLDTQYF.

The genes are TRBV27 and TRBJ2-5; perhaps TRBD1 as D (6 bases). Germline-derived CDR1 and CDR2 are MNHEY and SMNVEV (reference sequence). The CDR3 contains 15 residues. V was pared by 5 bases and J by 2 bases, with 15 bases between. The CDR3 DNA sequence: TGTGCCAGCAGTGGTTCGGACAGCAAACAAGAGACCCAGTACTTC. This encodes CASSGSDSKQETQYF.

The chain carries TRBV6-6 and TRBJ2-7, with 7 bases identical to TRBD1. The CDR3 length is 14 residues. Unmatched junction bases numbered 8, after V lost 2 bases and J lost 7 bases. Per germline, CDR1 MNHNY and CDR2 SVGAGI (reference sequence). For the CDR3, the DNA is TGTGCCAGCAGTTACCCCGGGACAGATAGGGAGCAGTACTTC. Translation: CASSYPGTDREQYF.

V and J are TRBV9 and TRBJ1-2, with 11 bases matching TRBD1. From germline, CDR1 is SGDLS and CDR2 YYNGEE. CDR3 length equals 18 residues. Trimming cost V 4 bases and J 1 base; bases outside gene matches: 12. The CDR3 coding sequence is TGTGCCAGCAGCATTTCCCCGGGACAGGGGGAGGGTAACTATGGCTACACCTTC. It translates to CASSISPGQGEGNYGYTF.

J is TRBJ2-7 and V is TRBV7-9; 7 positions agree with TRBD2. Trimming removed 3 bases from V and 0 bases from J; junction bases left unmatched: 14. The CDR3 is 18 amino acids. The germline V gene encodes CDR1 SEHNR and CDR2 FQNEAQ (reference sequence). CDR3 nucleotides: TGTGCCAGCAGCTTTGGGGTTTTTGTAGCGGGCCACTCCTACGAGCAGTACTTC. Translating it yields CASSFGVFVAGHSYEQYF.

The CDR3 DNA reads TGTGCCAGCGGGCGCGGGCCTAGGGAGTTCTTC. Amino acid sequence: CASGRGPREFF. This chain links TRBV27 with TRBJ2-1, with a weak D call TRBD2 (5 bases). V was cut by 8 bases and J by 14 bases, with 16 bases left in between. CDR1 and CDR2 from the germline V gene are MNHEY and SMNVEV (reference sequence). The CDR3 sequence is 11 residues long.